One and the same sample provided the 27 T cell receptor beta chains below, sequenced in a study of T cells in Graves' hyperthyroidism and ophthalmopathy. The source material, RNA transcripts, was used to amplify TCR beta CDR3 regions. The TCR CDR3 first-round RT-PCR relied on the HTBI primer set. TCRdb re-derived calls from the multiplex PCR reads in MiXCR, one entry per CDR3 protein. The sample gives 350,000 to 400,000 distinct CDR3 sequences, 11% to 15% of which show up once; approximately 11% is in the top ten. The sequencing input was blood. The receptors here all came from a woman aged 60 to 75 with Graves' hyperthyroidism.

This clonotype occurred many times. The chain recombines TRBV7-2 with TRBJ2-3; no reliable D call. The CDR3 contains 15 residues. Trimming took off 6 bases at V and 0 bases at J, with 13 bases between the two ends. CDR1 and CDR2 (germline): SGHTA, FQGNSA. The CDR3 here is CASRSQRTSTDTQYF. The CDR3 DNA is TGTGCCAGCAGATCGCAGCGAACTAGCACAGATACGCAGTATTTT. Drawing the rest from reference TRBV7-2 and TRBJ2-3, the complete variable domain is GAGVSQSPSNKVTEKGKDVELRCDPISGHTALYWYRQSLGQGLEFLIYFQGNSAPDKSGLPSDRFSAERTGGSVSTLTIQRTQQEDSAVYLCASRSQRTSTDTQYFGPGTRLTVL.

This clonotype showed up many times. CDR3 nucleotides: TGCGCCAGCAGCCCGACCTCGGGAATCGACACTGAAGCTTTCTTT. It codes for CASSPTSGIDTEAFF. The chain joins TRBV5-1 to TRBJ1-1; D not certain. Trimming pared 4 bases from V and 3 bases from J, leaving 16 bases between. There are 15 residues in the CDR3. The V gene's germline CDR1 is SGHRS and CDR2 YFSETQ.

This clonotype has ten or more counts. V gene TRBV10-3 combines with J gene TRBJ2-3, with D unresolved. Germline V gene sequence: CDR1 ENHRY, CDR2 SYGVKD. Trimming cost V 7 bases and J 4 bases, with 9 bases left between them. There are 12 residues in the CDR3. The CDR3 DNA is TGTGCCATCACAGAAGGGTCAGATACGCAGTATTTT. This encodes CAITEGSDTQYF.

Many counts were recorded for this clonotype. At one boundary the junction diverges from the germline segment, which might be a read error. This chain links TRBV7-2 with TRBJ2-3, with 10 bases matching TRBD2. CDR3 length equals 15 residues. The germline CDR1 and CDR2 sequences are SGHTA and FQGNSA. The CDR3 protein is CASSLAGVVADTQYF. The CDR3 nucleotides read TGTGCCAGCAGCCTAGCGGGAGTGGTGGCAGATACGCAGTATTTT.

In its sample, this clonotype was seen a few times. The chain joins TRBV5-6 to TRBJ1-2; unclear D gene. Trimming took off 5 bases at V and 2 bases at J, with 22 bases between the two ends. This CDR3 spans 17 amino acids. Germline V gene lookup returns CDR1 SGHDT and CDR2 YYEEEE. The DNA of the CDR3 is TGTGCCAGCAGAAGTCCGGGCGCATCTGACTCCAACTATGGCTACACCTTC. Protein product: CASRSPGASDSNYGYTF. The whole variable domain, filled in from reference TRBV5-6 and TRBJ1-2, reads DAGVTQSPTHLIKTRGQQVTLRCSPKSGHDTVSWYQQALGQGPQFIFQYYEEEERQRGNFPDRFSGHQFPNYSSELNVNALLLGDSALYLCASRSPGASDSNYGYTFGSGTRLTVV.

V usage is TRBV12-3 or TRBV12-4 and J usage is TRBJ1-1, with 10 positions matching TRBD1. Trimming at V came to 5 bases and at J to 5 bases, leaving 14 bases not matched to a gene. CDR3 size: 17 residues. The DNA for the CDR3 is TGTGCCAGCAGTACTTCCGGGACAGGGGACGGAAGGACTGAAGCTTTCTTT. Translation: CASSTSGTGDGRTEAFF.

The V call is TRBV24-1, the J call TRBJ2-2; 12 positions agree with TRBD2. The ends lost 7 bases at V and 6 bases at J; junction bases unmatched: 5. The germline CDR1 and CDR2 sequences are KGHDR and SFDVKD. This CDR3 is 15 amino acids long. The CDR3: CATSPLAGGAGELFF. As DNA, the CDR3 is TGTGCCACCAGCCCACTAGCGGGAGGCGCCGGGGAGCTGTTTTTT.

This clonotype was observed at least ten times. V usage is TRBV2 and J usage is TRBJ2-5; no clear D gene. Germline V gene data show CDR1 as SNHLY and CDR2 as FYNNEI. The CDR3 is made up of 13 amino acids. V gave up 5 bases and J gave up 2 bases, with 9 bases separating them. The CDR3 DNA reads as TGTGCCAGCAGTTACTGGGGACAAGAGACCCAGTACTTC. It is translated as CASSYWGQETQYF. The full variable domain, in which reference TRBV2 and TRBJ2-5 provide the parts outside the CDR3, is EPEVTQTPSHQVTQMGQEVILRCVPISNHLYFYWYRQILGQKVEFLVSFYNNEISEKSEIFDDQFSVERPDGSNFTLKIRSTKLEDSAMYFCASSYWGQETQYFGPGTRLLVL.

This clonotype appeared a few times. This chain joins TRBV12-5 and TRBJ2-7; D gene ambiguous. There are 15 residues in the CDR3. Looked up from germline, CDR1 is LGHNT and CDR2 is FRNRAP. Trimming left V 5 bases short and J 1 base short, with 15 bases between. CDR3 nucleotides: TGTGCTAGTGGTACCACCCGGGCCCCATCCTACGAGCAGTACTTC. Its protein product is CASGTTRAPSYEQYF.

There are many counts of this clonotype. The chain joins TRBV24-1 to TRBJ2-1, with no clear D. V was shortened by 2 bases and J by 0 bases, with 16 bases between the two germline ends. This CDR3 is 18 amino acids long. Germline V gives CDR1 KGHDR, CDR2 SFDVKD. For the CDR3, the DNA is TGTGCCACCAGTGATTCCCTGTCCCCCTCAGACTCCTACAATGAGCAGTTCTTC. Translation: CATSDSLSPSDSYNEQFF.

Regarding this clonotype: An end of the junction differs from the germline gene, which may be a read error. This chain uses TRBV3-1 with TRBJ1-5; D gene unclear. Germline V gene lookup returns CDR1 LGHDT and CDR2 YNNKEL (reference sequence). The CDR3 length is 15 residues. The CDR3 reads CASSQGQAGNRPQHF. Here the CDR3 DNA reads TGTGCCAGCAGCCAAGGGCAGGCGGGCAATCGGCCCCAGCATTTT.

This clonotype was recorded only once. The CDR3 is CASSLNAGLAETDTQYF. For the CDR3, the DNA is TGTGCCAGCAGCTTAAACGCGGGACTAGCGGAAACAGATACGCAGTATTTT. The rearrangement links TRBV7-3 to TRBJ2-3; 11 bases line up with TRBD2. Germline CDR1 is SGHTA and CDR2 is FQGTGA. With V trimmed by 1 base and J by 3 bases, 6 bases remained unmatched. The CDR3 has 17 amino acids.

This clonotype was observed many times. The chain carries TRBV28 and TRBJ2-2; TRBD2 agrees at 16 bases. CDR3 length: 19 residues. Per the germline V gene, CDR1 is MDHEN and CDR2 is SYDVKM. J gave up 4 bases and V 5 bases, and 10 bases lay outside the gene matches. The CDR3 here is CASSVPGLAGGPGTGELFF. CDR3 DNA sequence: TGTGCCAGCAGTGTCCCGGGACTAGCGGGAGGGCCGGGCACCGGGGAGCTGTTTTTT.

The V call is TRBV6-2 or TRBV6-3, the J call TRBJ2-7; 10 nucleotides match TRBD1. The germline gives CDR1 MNHEY, CDR2 SVGEGT. The CDR3 contains 18 residues. With 1 base clipped from V and 3 bases from J, the junction kept 12 bases outside the gene matches. The chain's CDR3 is CASSYYIRTGTGVYEQYF. Written as DNA, the CDR3 is TGTGCCAGCAGTTACTACATAAGGACCGGGACAGGGGTCTACGAGCAGTACTTC.

This clonotype appeared many times. The V call is TRBV20-1, the J call TRBJ2-1; a possible D gene is TRBD2 (6 bases). V shed 6 bases and J shed 8 bases, with 17 bases lying between them. Germline CDR1 is DFQATT and CDR2 is SNEGSKA (reference sequence). The CDR3 spans 13 residues. CDR3 residues: CSARDPLRDEQFF. The CDR3 coding sequence is TGCAGTGCGCGGGACCCCTTACGCGATGAGCAGTTCTTC.

This clonotype has at least ten counts. V gene TRBV12-3 or TRBV12-4 combines with J gene TRBJ1-6, with 8 bases aligning to TRBD1. V was pared by 10 bases and J by 8 bases, with 10 bases of the junction left unmatched. There are 14 residues in the CDR3. Here the CDR3 DNA reads TGTGCCACCACGAGTCTGACAGGGGATTCACCCCTCCACTTT. Protein product: CATTSLTGDSPLHF.

This clonotype was detected many times. This sequence joins TRBV6-1 and TRBJ1-5; D is possibly TRBD1 (5 bases). CDR1 MNHNS and CDR2 SASEGT come from the germline V gene. CDR3 size: 18 residues. The ends were cut back, 2 bases at V and 4 bases at J, with 21 bases in the middle. DNA of the CDR3: TGTGCCAGCAGTGAATTGGTTCACCGGGGCGAGTTAAATCAGCCCCAGCATTTT. It is translated as CASSELVHRGELNQPQHF.

This clonotype was seen repeatedly, ten times or more. The chain has TRBV5-8 and TRBJ1-1; unclear D gene. The CDR3 is 13 amino acids. CDR1 SGHTS and CDR2 YDEGEE come from the germline V gene. V lost 4 bases and J 1 base, leaving 8 bases between the germline ends. The CDR3 reads CASSKTWNTEAFF. The CDR3 DNA reads TGTGCCAGCAGCAAAACATGGAACACTGAAGCTTTCTTT. Full variable domain (outside the CDR3, taken from reference TRBV5-8 and TRBJ1-1): EAGVTQSPTHLIKTRGQQATLRCSPISGHTSVYWYQQALGLGLQFLLWYDEGEERNRGNFPPRFSGRQFPNYSSELNVNALELEDSALYLCASSKTWNTEAFFGQGTRLTVV.

The chain uses TRBV28 and TRBJ1-2, with 8 bases lining up with TRBD1. This CDR3 is 16 amino acids long. Germline assignment: CDR1 MDHEN and CDR2 SYDVKM. V shed 7 bases and J 5 bases; nucleotides not matched to a gene: 15. The CDR3 DNA is TGTGCCAGCACTATAAGCGGGGGACAGGTTGGATATGGCTACACCTTC. This translates into CASTISGGQVGYGYTF.

J is TRBJ2-5 and V is TRBV28, with D possibly being TRBD1 (6 bases). The germline gives CDR1 MDHEN, CDR2 SYDVKM. The CDR3 spans 13 residues. V was clipped by 10 bases and J by 0 bases, with 12 bases between them. The CDR3 nucleotides read TGTGCCATCCAAGGGGGTTACCAAGAGACCCAGTACTTC. This translates into CAIQGGYQETQYF.

The chain uses TRBV7-9 and TRBJ2-5, with D tentatively TRBD2 (5 bases). V dropped 3 bases and J dropped 4 bases, with 15 bases sitting between them. The CDR3 consists of 15 residues. Looked up from germline, CDR1 is SEHNR and CDR2 is FQNEAQ (reference sequence). Here the CDR3 DNA reads TGTGCCAGCAGCTTTTGGTCCCGGGATCGAGAGACCCAGTACTTC. Amino acid sequence: CASSFWSRDRETQYF.

This clonotype was detected only a few times. The chain has TRBV11-2 and TRBJ1-5; a weak D match, TRBD1 (5 bases). The CDR3 covers 16 residues. Germline V lookup: CDR1 SGHAT, CDR2 FQNNGV. The V and J ends lost 1 base and 0 bases respectively, with 10 bases between them. The DNA for the CDR3 is TGTGCCAGCAGCTTAGGGCAGGGCGATAGCAATCAGCCCCAGCATTTT. It specifies CASSLGQGDSNQPQHF.

This clonotype was observed many times. V and J are TRBV20-1 and TRBJ2-7; D might be TRBD2 (6 bases). Deletions cut 0 bases from V and 3 bases from J, with 12 bases between. The V gene's germline CDR1 is DFQATT and CDR2 SNEGSKA (reference sequence). The CDR3 length is 14 residues. The CDR3 region is CSARDSQGGYEQYF. The CDR3 DNA follows: TGCAGTGCTAGAGATAGCCAGGGAGGCTACGAGCAGTACTTC.

Many counts were recorded for this clonotype. The chain carries TRBV20-1 and TRBJ2-5; 11 bases are a match to TRBD2. The CDR3 extends over 13 amino acids. V dropped 7 bases and J dropped 4; count of bases not matched to a gene: 5. The germline gives CDR1 DFQATT, CDR2 SNEGSKA (reference sequence). The CDR3, as DNA: TGCAGTGTTAGGACTAGCGGGTCAGAGACCCAGTACTTC. It translates to CSVRTSGSETQYF.

The sample holds a few counts of this clonotype. The V and J genes are TRBV14 and TRBJ1-1, with TRBD1 matching over 9 bases. CDR1 SGHDN and CDR2 FVKESK come from the germline V gene. Trimming removed 3 bases from V and 5 bases from J; junction bases left unmatched: 4. This CDR3 spans 14 amino acids. The CDR3 loop is CASSQDRGFTEAFF. The CDR3 DNA follows: TGTGCCAGCAGCCAGGACAGGGGATTTACTGAAGCTTTCTTT.

This chain connects TRBV11-2 to TRBJ2-2; TRBD1 is a possible D gene (5 bases). Germline V gene sequence: CDR1 SGHAT, CDR2 FQNNGV. V lost 2 bases and J 3 bases, leaving 10 bases between the germline ends. This CDR3 is 15 amino acids long. In nucleotides, the CDR3 is TGTGCCAGCAGCTTACTGGAAGGGGACACCGGGGAGCTGTTTTTT. Translating gives CASSLLEGDTGELFF. Looking up the rest from reference TRBV11-2 and TRBJ2-2 gives the full variable domain: EAGVAQSPRYKIIEKRQSVAFWCNPISGHATLYWYQQILGQGPKLLIQFQNNGVVDDSQLPKDRFSAERLKGVDSTLKIQPAKLEDSAVYLCASSLLEGDTGELFFGEGSRLTVL.

This clonotype was seen only a few times. V gene TRBV19 combines with J gene TRBJ2-2; TRBD1 matches at 10 bases. This CDR3 contains 16 residues. With 7 bases clipped from V and 1 base from J, the junction kept 6 bases outside the gene matches. CDR1 is LNHDA, CDR2 SQIVND, per germline (reference sequence). The CDR3 DNA is TGTGCCAGTACCATTAGGGACAGGGGGAACACCGGGGAGCTGTTTTTT. Protein: CASTIRDRGNTGELFF.